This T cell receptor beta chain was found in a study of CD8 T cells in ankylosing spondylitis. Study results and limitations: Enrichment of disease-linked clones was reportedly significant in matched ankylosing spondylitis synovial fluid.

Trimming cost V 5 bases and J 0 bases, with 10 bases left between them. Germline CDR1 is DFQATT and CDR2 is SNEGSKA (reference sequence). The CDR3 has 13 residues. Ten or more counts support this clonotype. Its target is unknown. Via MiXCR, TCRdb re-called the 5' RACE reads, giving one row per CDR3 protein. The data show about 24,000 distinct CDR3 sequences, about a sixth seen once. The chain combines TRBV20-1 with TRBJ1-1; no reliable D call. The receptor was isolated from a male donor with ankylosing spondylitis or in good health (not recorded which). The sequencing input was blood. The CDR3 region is CSAPRTVNTEAFF. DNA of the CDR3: TGCAGTGCTCCCCGGACGGTGAACACTGAAGCTTTCTTT.